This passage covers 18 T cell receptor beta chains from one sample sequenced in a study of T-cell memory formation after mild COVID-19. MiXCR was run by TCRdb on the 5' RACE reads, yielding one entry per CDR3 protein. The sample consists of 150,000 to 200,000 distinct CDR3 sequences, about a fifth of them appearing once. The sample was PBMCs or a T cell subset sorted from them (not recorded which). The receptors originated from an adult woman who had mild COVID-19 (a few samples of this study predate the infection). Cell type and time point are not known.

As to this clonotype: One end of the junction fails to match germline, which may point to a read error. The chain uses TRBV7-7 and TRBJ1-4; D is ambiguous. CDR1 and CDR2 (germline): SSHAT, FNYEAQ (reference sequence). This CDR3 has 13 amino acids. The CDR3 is CASSLEWNEKLFF. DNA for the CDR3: TGTGCTAGCAGCCTTGAGTGGAACGAAAAACTGTTTTTT.

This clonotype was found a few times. CDR3 in amino acids: CASSLEGESSYNEQFF. The CDR3 region has the DNA TGCGCCAGCAGCTTGGAAGGGGAAAGCTCCTACAATGAGCAGTTCTTC. The chain has TRBV5-1 and TRBJ2-1; D possibly corresponds to TRBD1 (5 bases). The CDR3 consists of 16 residues. Germline V gives CDR1 SGHRS, CDR2 YFSETQ. Trimming left V 0 bases short and J 0 bases short, with 10 bases between.

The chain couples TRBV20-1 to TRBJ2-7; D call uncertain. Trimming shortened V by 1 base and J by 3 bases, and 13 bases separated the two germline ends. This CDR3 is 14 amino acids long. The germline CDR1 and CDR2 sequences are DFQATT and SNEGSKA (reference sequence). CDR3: CSARGVGSGYEQYF. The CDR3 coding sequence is TGCAGTGCTAGAGGAGTTGGCTCCGGCTACGAGCAGTACTTC.

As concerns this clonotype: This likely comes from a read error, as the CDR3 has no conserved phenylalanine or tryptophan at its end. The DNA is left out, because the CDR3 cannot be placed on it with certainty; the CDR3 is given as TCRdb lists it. CDR3: CSVLGEGTVVL. The chain is built from TRBV29-1 and TRBJ2-7; the table gives TRBD1 as D, unverified against the DNA. Germline loops: CDR1 SQVTM, CDR2 ANQGSEA. The CDR3 region is 11 residues in length, termini included.

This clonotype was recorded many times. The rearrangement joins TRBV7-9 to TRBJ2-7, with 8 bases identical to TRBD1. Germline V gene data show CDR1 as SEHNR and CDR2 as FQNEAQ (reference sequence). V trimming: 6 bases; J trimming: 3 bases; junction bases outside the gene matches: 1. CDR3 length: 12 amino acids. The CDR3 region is CASSTGGYEQYF. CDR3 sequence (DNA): TGTGCCAGCAGTACAGGGGGCTACGAGCAGTACTTC. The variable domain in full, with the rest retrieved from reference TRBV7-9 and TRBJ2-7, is DTGVSQNPRHKITKRGQNVTFRCDPISEHNRLYWYRQTLGQGPEFLTYFQNEAQLEKSRLLSDRFSAERPKGSFSTLEIQRTEQGDSAMYLCASSTGGYEQYFGPGTRLTVT.

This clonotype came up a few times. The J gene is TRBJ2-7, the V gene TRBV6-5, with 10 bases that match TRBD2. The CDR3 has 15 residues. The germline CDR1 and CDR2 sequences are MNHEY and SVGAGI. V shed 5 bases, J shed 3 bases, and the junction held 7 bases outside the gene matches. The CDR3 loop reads CASSHLSGRLYEQYF. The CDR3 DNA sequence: TGTGCCAGCAGTCATCTTAGCGGGAGGCTCTACGAGCAGTACTTC.

CDR3 residues: CASSQEPQGYYGYTF. The CDR3, as DNA: TGTGCCAGCAGCCAAGAGCCGCAGGGGTACTATGGCTACACCTTC. V gene TRBV4-2 combines with J gene TRBJ1-2, with TRBD1 as a possible D gene (6 bases). CDR3 length: 15 residues. Trimming pared 0 bases from V and 3 bases from J, leaving 11 bases between. Germline-derived CDR1 and CDR2 are LGHNA and YNFKEQ.

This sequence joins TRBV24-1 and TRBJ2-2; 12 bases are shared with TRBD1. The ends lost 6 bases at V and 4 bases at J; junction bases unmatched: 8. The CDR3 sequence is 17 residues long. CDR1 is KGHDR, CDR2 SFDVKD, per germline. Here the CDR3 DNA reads TGTGCCACCAGTTCGTTCCGGGACAGGGGGCTCACCGGGGAGCTGTTTTTT. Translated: CATSSFRDRGLTGELFF.

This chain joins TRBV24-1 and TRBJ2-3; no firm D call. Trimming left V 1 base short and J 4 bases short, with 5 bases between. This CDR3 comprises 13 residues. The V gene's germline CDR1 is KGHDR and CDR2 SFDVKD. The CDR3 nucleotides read TGTGCCACCAGTGATTTCGCCGCAGATACGCAGTATTTT. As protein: CATSDFAADTQYF.

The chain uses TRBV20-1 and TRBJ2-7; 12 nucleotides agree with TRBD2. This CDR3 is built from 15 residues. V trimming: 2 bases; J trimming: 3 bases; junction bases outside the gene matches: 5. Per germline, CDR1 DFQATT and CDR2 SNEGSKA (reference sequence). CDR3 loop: CSARKTSGRYYEQYF. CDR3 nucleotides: TGCAGTGCTAGAAAAACTAGCGGGAGGTACTACGAGCAGTACTTC.

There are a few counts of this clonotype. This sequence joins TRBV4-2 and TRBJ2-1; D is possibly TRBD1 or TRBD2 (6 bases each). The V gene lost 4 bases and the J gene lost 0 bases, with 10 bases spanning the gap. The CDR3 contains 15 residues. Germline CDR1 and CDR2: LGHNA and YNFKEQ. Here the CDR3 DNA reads TGTGCCAGCAGCCGAGGGGGGAGCTCCTACAATGAGCAGTTCTTC. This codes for CASSRGGSSYNEQFF.

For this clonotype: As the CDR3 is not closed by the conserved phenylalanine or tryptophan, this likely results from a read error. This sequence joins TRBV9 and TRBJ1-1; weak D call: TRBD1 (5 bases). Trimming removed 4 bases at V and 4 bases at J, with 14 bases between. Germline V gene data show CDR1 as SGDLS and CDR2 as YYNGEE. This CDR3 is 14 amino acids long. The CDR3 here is CASSPDLGRTEAFS. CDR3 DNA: TGTGCCAGCAGCCCCGACCTGGGACGCACTGAAGCTTTCTCT.

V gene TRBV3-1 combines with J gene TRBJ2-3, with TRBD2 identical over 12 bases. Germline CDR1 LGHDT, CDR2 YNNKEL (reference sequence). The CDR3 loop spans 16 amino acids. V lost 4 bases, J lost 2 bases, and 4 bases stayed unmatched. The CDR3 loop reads CASSRGLAGATDTQYF. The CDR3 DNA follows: TGTGCCAGCAGCCGGGGACTAGCGGGTGCCACAGATACGCAGTATTTT.

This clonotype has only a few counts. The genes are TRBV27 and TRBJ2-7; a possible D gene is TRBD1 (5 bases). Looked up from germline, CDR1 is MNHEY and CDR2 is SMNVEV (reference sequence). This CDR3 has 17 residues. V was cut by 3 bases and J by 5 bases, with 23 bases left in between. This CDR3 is CASSFIGPWAGNHEQYF. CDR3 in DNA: TGTGCCAGCAGTTTTATCGGACCGTGGGCAGGGAACCACGAGCAGTACTTC.

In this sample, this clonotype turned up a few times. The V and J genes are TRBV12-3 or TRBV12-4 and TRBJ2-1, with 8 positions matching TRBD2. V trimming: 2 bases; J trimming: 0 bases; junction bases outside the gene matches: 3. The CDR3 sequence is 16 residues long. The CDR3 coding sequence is TGTGCCAGCAGTTTAAAGAGCGGGAGCTCCTACAATGAGCAGTTCTTC. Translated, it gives CASSLKSGSSYNEQFF.

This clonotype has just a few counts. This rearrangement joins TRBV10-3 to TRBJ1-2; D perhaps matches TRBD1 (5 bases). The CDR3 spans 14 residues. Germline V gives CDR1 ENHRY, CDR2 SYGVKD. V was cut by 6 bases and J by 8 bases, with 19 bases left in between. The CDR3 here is CAISGTLTIVGYTF. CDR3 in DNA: TGTGCCATCAGCGGGACCCTCACCATAGTCGGCTACACCTTC.

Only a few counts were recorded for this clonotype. As DNA, the CDR3 is TGTGCCAGCAGGAGACAGGAAAGCTCCTACAATGAGCAGTTCTTC. Amino acid sequence: CASRRQESSYNEQFF. V gene TRBV27 combines with J gene TRBJ2-1; maybe TRBD1 (6 bases). The CDR3 is 15 residues long. Deletions cut 6 bases from V and 0 bases from J, with 12 bases between. Per germline, CDR1 MNHEY and CDR2 SMNVEV (reference sequence).

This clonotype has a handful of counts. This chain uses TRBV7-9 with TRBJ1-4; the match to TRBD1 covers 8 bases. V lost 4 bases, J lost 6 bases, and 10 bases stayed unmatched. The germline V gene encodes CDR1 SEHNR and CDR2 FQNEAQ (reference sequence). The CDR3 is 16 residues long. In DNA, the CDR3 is TGTGCCAGCAGCTGGATCGGACAGGGCAGAGATGAAAAACTGTTTTTT. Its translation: CASSWIGQGRDEKLFF.